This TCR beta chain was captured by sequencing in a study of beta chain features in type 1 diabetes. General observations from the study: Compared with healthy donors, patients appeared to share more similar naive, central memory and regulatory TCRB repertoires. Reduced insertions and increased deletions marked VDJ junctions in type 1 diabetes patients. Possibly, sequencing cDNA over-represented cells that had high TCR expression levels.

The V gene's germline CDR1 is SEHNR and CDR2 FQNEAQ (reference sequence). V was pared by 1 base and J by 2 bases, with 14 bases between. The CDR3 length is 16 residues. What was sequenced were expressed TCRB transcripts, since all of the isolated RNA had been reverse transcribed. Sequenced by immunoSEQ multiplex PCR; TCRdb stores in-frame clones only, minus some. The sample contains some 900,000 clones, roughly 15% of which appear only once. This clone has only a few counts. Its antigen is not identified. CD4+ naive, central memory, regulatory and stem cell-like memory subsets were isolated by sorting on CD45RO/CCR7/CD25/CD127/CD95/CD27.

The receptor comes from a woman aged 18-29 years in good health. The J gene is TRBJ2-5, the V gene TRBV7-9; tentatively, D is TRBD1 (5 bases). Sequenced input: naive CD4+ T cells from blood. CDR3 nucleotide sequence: TGTGCCAGCAGCTTAGAGGGATGGGGCAGGCAAGAGACCCAGTACTTC. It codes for CASSLEGWGRQETQYF. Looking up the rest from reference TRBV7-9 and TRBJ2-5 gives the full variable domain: DTGVSQNPRHKITKRGQNVTFRCDPISEHNRLYWYRQTLGQGPEFLTYFQNEAQLEKSRLLSDRFSAERPKGSFSTLEIQRTEQGDSAMYLCASSLEGWGRQETQYFGPGTRLLVL.